This T cell receptor (beta chain) is drawn from a study of Ad26.COV2.S vaccination and SARS-CoV-2 variants. Whole-study context: Ad26.COV2.S given intramuscularly, once or twice 56 days apart. Points from the study as a whole: Placebo recipients trailed vaccine recipients in spike-specific TCR breadth.

Method: immunoSEQ multiplex PCR; TCRdb's copy keeps in-frame clones and lacks some. The sample shows about 420,000 clones, more than 75% of them seen only once. As for this clone: Its specificity is not known.

Treatment in this sample: around 19 received Ad26.COV2.S at low or high dose, single or two shots; several received placebo; per-sample allocation not given. Specimen acquisition occurred on day 63 following the initial vaccine or placebo injection. The CDR3 consists of 16 residues. V was shortened by 0 bases and J by 6 bases, with 15 bases between the two germline ends. Germline V gives CDR1 ENHRY, CDR2 SYGVKD. Sequences were derived from peripheral blood, sampled in a trial of Ad26.COV2.S vaccine versus placebo. This TCR was sampled from a person between 18 and 59 years old who received the Ad26.COV2.S COVID-19 vaccine or a placebo. The chain carries TRBV10-3 and TRBJ2-1; D tentatively fits TRBD1 or TRBD2 (6 bases each). Here the CDR3 DNA reads TGTGCCATCAGTGAGTCGGGGGGCGGGGTCGGCAATGAGCAGTTCTTC. Its protein is CAISESGGGVGNEQFF.